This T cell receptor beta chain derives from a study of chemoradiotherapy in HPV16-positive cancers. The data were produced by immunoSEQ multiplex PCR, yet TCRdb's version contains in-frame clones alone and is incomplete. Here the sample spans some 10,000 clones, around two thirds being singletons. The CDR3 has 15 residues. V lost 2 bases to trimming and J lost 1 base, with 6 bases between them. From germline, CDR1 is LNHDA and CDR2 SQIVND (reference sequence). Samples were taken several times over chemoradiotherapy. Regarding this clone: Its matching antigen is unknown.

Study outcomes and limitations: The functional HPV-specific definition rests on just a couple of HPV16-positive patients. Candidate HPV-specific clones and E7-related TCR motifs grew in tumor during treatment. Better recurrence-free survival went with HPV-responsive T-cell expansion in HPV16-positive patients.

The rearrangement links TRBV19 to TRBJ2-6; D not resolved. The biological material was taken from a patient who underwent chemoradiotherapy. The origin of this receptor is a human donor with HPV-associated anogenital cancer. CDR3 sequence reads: CASSIRVSGANVLTF. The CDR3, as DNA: TGTGCCAGTAGTATAAGGGTGTCTGGGGCCAACGTCCTGACTTTC.